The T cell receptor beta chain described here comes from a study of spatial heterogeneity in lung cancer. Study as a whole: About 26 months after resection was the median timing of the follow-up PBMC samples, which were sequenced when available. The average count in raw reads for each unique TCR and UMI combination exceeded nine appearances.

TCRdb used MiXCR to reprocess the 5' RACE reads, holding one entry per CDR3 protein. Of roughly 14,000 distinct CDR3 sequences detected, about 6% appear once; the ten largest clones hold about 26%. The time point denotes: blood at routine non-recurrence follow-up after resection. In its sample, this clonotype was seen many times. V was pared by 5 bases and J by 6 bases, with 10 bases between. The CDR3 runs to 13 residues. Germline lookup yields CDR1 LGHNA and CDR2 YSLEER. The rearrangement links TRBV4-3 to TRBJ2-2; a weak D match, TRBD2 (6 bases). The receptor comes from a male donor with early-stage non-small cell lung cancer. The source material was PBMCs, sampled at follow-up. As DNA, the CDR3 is TGCGCCAGCAGCTTCTCTAGCGCCGGGGAGCTGTTTTTT. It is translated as CASSFSSAGELFF.